These T cell receptor beta chains were read from a single sample in a study of OX40 agonist ivuxolimab in advanced cancers. Repertoires were generated with immunoSEQ multiplex PCR, while TCRdb's copy carries only in-frame clones and drops some. In the table there are 95,000 to 150,000 clones, 92% of which are singletons. The input for sequencing was CD4+ or CD8+ T cells sorted from blood, taken in a trial of the OX40 agonist ivuxolimab. The source is an adult with an advanced solid tumor such as melanoma, head and neck, liver or kidney cancer. Both conserved end residues are part of each CDR3. D genes are given only for firm matches. Rows may omit the clone size; those that give it use once, few, many or a size class.

TRBV28	TRBJ2-7	.	.	TGTGCCAGCAGTTTATCTCAAGGGGTCTACGAGCAGTACTTC	CASSLSQGVYEQYF
TRBV21-1	TRBJ2-7	.	.	TGTGCCAGCAGCTATTCTGGCTACGAGCAGTACTTC	CASSYSGYEQYF
TRBV6-6	TRBJ1-5	few	.	TGTGCCAGCAGCAACTCAGAGGGGGGGCGTCAGCCCCAGCATTTT	CASSNSEGGRQPQHF
TRBV7-9	TRBJ1-3	once	.	TGTGCCAGCAGCCCAGACTTGTCTGGAAACACCATATATTTT	CASSPDLSGNTIYF
TRBV5-1	TRBJ2-3	.	.	TGCGCCAGCAGCTTGAAGATCACAGATACGCAGTATTTT	CASSLKITDTQYF
TRBV19	TRBJ1-5	.	TRBD1	TGTGCCAGTACCGAGAGGGGACAGGGTCACAAGCCCCAGCATTTT	CASTERGQGHKPQHF
TRBV28	TRBJ1-1	.	TRBD1	TGTGCCAGCAGTCCCGGACAGGGGGCAGGGACTGAAGCTTTCTTT	CASSPGQGAGTEAFF
TRBV10-2	TRBJ1-4	.	.	TGCGCCAGCAGTGGGAGTGATTATAATGAAAAACTGTTTTTT	CASSGSDYNEKLFF
TRBV6-5	TRBJ2-1	.	TRBD2	TGTGCCAGCAGTTACTCGGAACTAGCGGGGGGTAAGGAGCAGTTCTTC	CASSYSELAGGKEQFF
TRBV9	TRBJ2-4	.	TRBD2	TGTGCCAGCAGCCCGGGGACTAGCGGGGCCCTTAGCGTCAAAAACATTCAGTACTTC	CASSPGTSGALSVKNIQYF
TRBV6-5	TRBJ1-5	.	TRBD1	TGTGCCAGCAGTTCGGACAGGGTTTTTCAGCCCCAGCATTTT	CASSSDRVFQPQHF
TRBV5-1	TRBJ1-1	.	.	TGCGCCAGCAGCTTGAATATTGGGAACACTGAAGCTTTCTTT	CASSLNIGNTEAFF
TRBV5-1	TRBJ2-1	.	.	TGCGCCAGCAGCTTCGGGGAGACTCAGAATACGGGGGCCCTGTTCTTC	CASSFGETQNTGALFF
TRBV18	TRBJ1-1	.	TRBD1	TGTGCCAGCTCAGCGGGACAGTCATTAGAAGCTTTCTTT	CASSAGQSLEAFF
TRBV2	TRBJ1-5	.	.	TGTGCCAGCAGTGAAGCGGGGCGAATCAATCAGCCCCAGCATTTT	CASSEAGRINQPQHF
TRBV6-6	TRBJ2-3	.	.	TGTGCCAGCAGTTTACATCCGCAGCCGGAGGGTACGCAGTATTTT	CASSLHPQPEGTQYF
TRBV6-6	TRBJ1-5	.	.	TGTGCCAGCAGTTACCTGGGCGCGCAGCCCCAGCATTTT	CASSYLGAQPQHF